These T cell receptor beta chains were read from a single sample in a study of cytomegalovirus exposure and HLA in healthy donors. This table comes from immunoSEQ multiplex PCR, and its TCRdb copy is limited to in-frame clones, with some not included. Of about 120,000 clones in the sample, over 75% were seen once. The sequenced material came from PBMCs. These receptors originate from a woman aged 18-29 years in good health and CMV-seronegative. CDR3s include the opening cysteine and the closing phenylalanine or tryptophan. A D gene is named only where the DNA matches it firmly. Some rows mark clone size as missing; the rest say once, few, many or name a class of expanded clone.

d_call j_call clone_size v_call cdr3_nt cdr3_aa
NA TRBJ1-5 NA TRBV19 TGTGCCAGTAGGATCGGGGGGGTTTGGAATCAGCCCCAGCATTTT CASRIGGVWNQPQHF
TRBD2 TRBJ2-1 once TRBV10-1 TGCGCCAGCAGTGTAAGCGGGGGGCCCTACAATGAGCAGTTCTTC CASSVSGGPYNEQFF
NA TRBJ1-5 NA TRBV4-1 TGCGCCAGCAGCCTCATCCCTGTCGGGGGGAAGCAGCCCCAGCATTTT CASSLIPVGGKQPQHF
TRBD2 TRBJ2-3 NA TRBV5-1 TGCGCCAGCAGCTTGGGGGCTAGCGGGAGCGGCTCAGATACGCAGTATTTT CASSLGASGSGSDTQYF
NA TRBJ2-3 NA TRBV7-9 TGTGCCAGCAGCCTAGCCCAAAGCACAGATACGCAGTATTTT CASSLAQSTDTQYF
NA TRBJ1-1 NA TRBV5-4 TGTGCCAGCAGCTTGGTGGACAGAGACACTGAAGCTTTCTTT CASSLVDRDTEAFF
NA TRBJ1-1 NA TRBV5-4 TGTGCCAGCAGCTTGGACGCGGGGCGGAACACTGAAGCTTTCTTT CASSLDAGRNTEAFF
NA TRBJ2-1 NA TRBV2 TGTGCCAGCGGCAATAGCGTAAGGTTCTTC CASGNSVRFF
TRBD1 TRBJ1-4 once TRBV5-6 TGTGCCAGCAGCTGGGGGCAGGGGGCGCGGGAAAAACTGTTTTTT CASSWGQGAREKLFF
NA TRBJ2-1 once TRBV12-2 TGTGCAAGTCGCATCAAGCCGGGACTAGCGAGCTCCTACAATGAGCAGTTCTTC CASRIKPGLASSYNEQFF
NA TRBJ2-5 NA TRBV5-6 TGTGCCAGCAGCTCCACAGGGCGGGAGGAGACCCAGTACTTC CASSSTGREETQYF
TRBD1 TRBJ1-2 NA TRBV27 TGTGCCACGAGGGACAGGGGCCCCGGGGGATATGGCTACACCTTC CATRDRGPGGYGYTF
NA TRBJ1-6 NA TRBV27 TGTGCCAGCAGTCTCTTAACAGGGTTCACCTCACCCCTCCACTTT CASSLLTGFTSPLHF
NA TRBJ1-2 NA TRBV5-1 TGCGCCAGCAGCTTGATAACAGGACAAACGGGTGGCTACACCTTC CASSLITGQTGGYTF
NA TRBJ1-5 NA TRBV7-2 TGTGCCAGCAGCTTATGGTGGGGCCGAGAAGATCAGCCCCAGCATTTT CASSLWWGREDQPQHF
TRBD1 TRBJ1-2 NA TRBV29-1 TGCAGCGTTCCACAGGGGAACTATGGCTACACCTTC CSVPQGNYGYTF
TRBD1 TRBJ2-7 once TRBV6-5 TGTGCCAGCAGCAGACAGGGGCCCTCCTACGAGCAGTACTTC CASSRQGPSYEQYF
NA TRBJ1-4 NA TRBV5-4 TGTGCCAGCAGCCCACGTAGCGGGGCGATTATGTTT CASSPRSGAIMF
TRBD1 TRBJ1-2 NA TRBV6-5 TGTGCCAGCAGTTACAGAGGACAGGGGAGGAAAGGCTACACCTTC CASSYRGQGRKGYTF
NA TRBJ2-6 NA TRBV6-6 TGTGCCAGCAACTACAGGATTTCTGGGGCCAACGTCCTGACTTTC CASNYRISGANVLTF
TRBD1 TRBJ1-1 NA TRBV25-1 TGTGCCAGCAGCAGGACAGGGGTTACTGAAGCTTTCTTT CASSRTGVTEAFF
NA TRBJ2-1 NA TRBV27 TGTGCCAGCAGTCGACTGGCCTCCAATGAGCAGTTCTTC CASSRLASNEQFF
TRBD2 TRBJ2-7 few TRBV5-1 TGCGCCAGCAGCACCAGACTAGCGGGAGCGGGCGAGCAGTACTTC CASSTRLAGAGEQYF
NA TRBJ1-6 few TRBV18 TGTGCCAGCTCACCACTCCCCCGGGCCTATAATTCACCCCTCCACTTT CASSPLPRAYNSPLHF
TRBD1 TRBJ1-1 few TRBV5-1 TGCGCCAGCAGCTCAATGGGACAGGGTACGACTGAAGCTTTCTTT CASSSMGQGTTEAFF
NA TRBJ2-7 NA TRBV6-5 TGTGCCAGCAGTACAGCCTACATCGCTACCTACGAGCAGTACTTC CASSTAYIATYEQYF
NA TRBJ1-1 NA TRBV25-1 TGTGCCAGCACCAGGGAGGGGAACACTGAAGCTTTCTTT CASTREGNTEAFF
TRBD1 TRBJ1-4 NA TRBV30 TGTGCCTGGGGGCGACAGGGGGGTGAAAAACTGTTTTTT CAWGRQGGEKLFF
TRBD2 TRBJ2-1 NA TRBV7-6 TGTGCCAGCAGCTTGCGGGGGGCCCAAGGGGTTAATGAGCAGTTCTTC CASSLRGAQGVNEQFF
TRBD2 TRBJ2-1 NA TRBV7-3 TGTGCCAGCAGCTCCGGGCTAGCGGGGTTCAATGAGCAGTTCTTC CASSSGLAGFNEQFF
NA TRBJ2-7 NA TRBV7-9 TGTGCCAGCATCCAGGGCAACGAGCAGTACTTC CASIQGNEQYF
TRBD1 TRBJ1-1 NA TRBV6-1 TGTGCCAGCAGTGGAAGAAACAGGGGGCGTCTGGACACTGAAGCTTTCTTT CASSGRNRGRLDTEAFF
TRBD1 TRBJ1-1 NA TRBV19 TGTGCCAGTACCTTGACAGGGGGGAACACTGAAGCTTTCTTT CASTLTGGNTEAFF
TRBD2 TRBJ2-1 NA TRBV4-1 TGCGCCAGCAGCCACCCAGGACTAGCGGGGGGACATGAGCAGTTCTTC CASSHPGLAGGHEQFF
TRBD1 TRBJ1-5 NA TRBV18 TGTGCCAGCTCACGTGACAGGGTGGAGAGCAATCAGCCCCAGCATTTT CASSRDRVESNQPQHF
NA TRBJ2-1 NA TRBV4-3 TGCGCCAGCAGCCAAGAGTTCGGGGGTAATGAGCAGTTCTTC CASSQEFGGNEQFF
NA TRBJ2-2 NA TRBV25-1 TGTGCCAGCAGTGAGTCAGGGCACACCGGGGAGCTGTTTTTT CASSESGHTGELFF
NA TRBJ2-7 NA TRBV6-6 TGTGCCAGCAGTCAAAGGGGAGGATACGGGCAGTACTTC CASSQRGGYGQYF
TRBD1 TRBJ1-4 NA TRBV6-5 TGTGCCAGCAGCGACAGGGGTAATGAAAAACTGTTTTTT CASSDRGNEKLFF
TRBD2 TRBJ2-3 NA TRBV5-1 TGCGCCAGCAGCCCTCTAGCGGGAGTACCAGATACGCAGTATTTT CASSPLAGVPDTQYF
TRBD2 TRBJ2-1 NA TRBV9 TGTGCCAGCAGCGCCTTACTAGCGGGGGGGCCTTACAATGAGCAGTTCTTC CASSALLAGGPYNEQFF
TRBD1 TRBJ1-1 NA TRBV29-1 TGCAGCGTTTTCGGGGTTGACAGGGGCACTGAAGCTTTCTTT CSVFGVDRGTEAFF
NA TRBJ2-7 NA TRBV21-1 TGTGCCAGCAGCAAAGGGGAGACTAGCGAGTACGAGCAGTACTTC CASSKGETSEYEQYF
NA TRBJ2-1 NA TRBV27 TGTGCCAGCAGTTTATGGTACGGTTCGAGGAATGAGCAGTTCTTC CASSLWYGSRNEQFF
TRBD1 TRBJ1-1 once TRBV18 TGTGCCAGCTCACCACGGGACAGGGGAGTGGACACTGAAGCTTTCTTT CASSPRDRGVDTEAFF
NA TRBJ2-1 NA TRBV4-1 TGCGCCAGCAGCCAATCACCCCACGGGGACAATGAGCAGTTCTTC CASSQSPHGDNEQFF
TRBD2 TRBJ2-1 NA TRBV4-2 TGTGCCAGCAGCCTATCATTTAGCGGGAGTCCCGTCAATGAGCAGTTCTTC CASSLSFSGSPVNEQFF
TRBD2 TRBJ2-1 NA TRBV5-1 TGCGCCAGCAACTTTCTAGCGGGCGGGAACAATGAGCAGTTCTTC CASNFLAGGNNEQFF